Below are 18 T cell receptor beta chains sequenced from a single sample in a study of T cells in Graves' hyperthyroidism and ophthalmopathy. What was amplified from RNA transcripts were TCR beta CDR3 regions. Carried out on the TCR CDR3, a first-round RT-PCR used the HTBI primer set. TCRdb itself ran the multiplex PCR reads through MiXCR, one entry per CDR3 protein. Of about 740,000 distinct CDR3 sequences listed, approximately 14% are singletons. The specimen sequenced was blood. The receptors were gathered from a woman under 30 with Graves' hyperthyroidism.

This clonotype occurred many times. CDR3 sequence: CASSLDESRVNTIYF. Here the CDR3 DNA reads TGTGCCAGCAGCTTAGACGAGTCCCGGGTCAACACCATATATTTT. J is TRBJ1-3 and V is TRBV7-8; D remains unclear. The CDR3 extends over 15 amino acids. CDR1 SGHVS and CDR2 FQNEAQ come from the germline V gene. Trimming pared 1 base from V and 7 bases from J, leaving 14 bases between.

The V and J genes are TRBV7-2 and TRBJ2-3; perhaps TRBD2 as D (6 bases). From germline, CDR1 is SGHTA and CDR2 FQGNSA. The germline V and J ends were trimmed by 4 bases and 1 base, with 12 bases remaining between them. CDR3 length equals 15 residues. Here the CDR3 reads CASSSGTVGTDTQYF. CDR3 DNA sequence: TGTGCCAGCAGCTCCGGGACTGTTGGCACAGATACGCAGTATTTT.

This clonotype was seen ten or more times. This sequence joins TRBV30 and TRBJ2-5; a possible D gene is TRBD2 (6 bases). The CDR3 covers 15 residues. Trimming removed 1 base at V and 1 base at J, with 13 bases between. Germline CDR1 GTSNPN, CDR2 SVGIG (reference sequence). This chain's CDR3 is CAWSAYLATQETQYF. CDR3 bases: TGTGCCTGGAGTGCCTATCTAGCGACCCAAGAGACCCAGTACTTC. The full variable domain, in which reference TRBV30 and TRBJ2-5 provide the parts outside the CDR3, is SQTIHQWPATLVQPVGSPLSLECTVEGTSNPNLYWYRQAAGRGLQLLFYSVGIGQISSEVPQNLSASRPQDRQFILSSKKLLLSDSGFYLCAWSAYLATQETQYFGPGTRLLVL.

The sample holds a few counts of this clonotype. The J gene is TRBJ2-3, the V gene TRBV4-3; D remains unclear. V was shortened by 6 bases and J by 4 bases, with 11 bases between the two germline ends. CDR1 is LGHNA, CDR2 YSLEER, per germline. The CDR3 spans 13 residues. CDR3 bases: TGCGCCAGCAGTCCCGACGAGGCAGATACGCAGTATTTT. It codes for CASSPDEADTQYF.

This clonotype was seen many times. This chain joins TRBV11-2 and TRBJ2-3; the match to TRBD2 covers 15 bases. V lost 4 bases and J lost 3; bases outside the gene matches: 8. Germline V gene data show CDR1 as SGHAT and CDR2 as FQNNGV. The CDR3 runs to 18 residues. The DNA of the CDR3 is TGTGCCAGCAGCTCCTTACCGGGACTAGCGGGAGGTACAGATACGCAGTATTTT. It yields the protein CASSSLPGLAGGTDTQYF. Full variable domain (remainder filled in from reference TRBV11-2 and TRBJ2-3): EAGVAQSPRYKIIEKRQSVAFWCNPISGHATLYWYQQILGQGPKLLIQFQNNGVVDDSQLPKDRFSAERLKGVDSTLKIQPAKLEDSAVYLCASSSLPGLAGGTDTQYFGPGTRLTVL.

The chain couples TRBV7-6 to TRBJ2-1, with D unclear. Germline V gene data show CDR1 as SGHVS and CDR2 as FNYEAQ. Trimming shortened V by 0 bases and J by 4 bases, and 7 bases separated the two germline ends. This CDR3 is 14 amino acids long. The CDR3 loop is CASSLAGKYNEQFF. The CDR3 DNA reads as TGTGCCAGCAGCTTAGCGGGAAAGTACAATGAGCAGTTCTTC.

This clonotype was counted ten times or more. The chain couples TRBV20-1 to TRBJ2-3; 10 bases fit TRBD2. V gave up 0 bases and J gave up 4 bases; unmatched junction bases: 7. This CDR3 region has 16 residues. Germline CDR1 is DFQATT and CDR2 is SNEGSKA (reference sequence). CDR3 loop: CSARDRKREGPDTQYF. The CDR3, as DNA: TGCAGTGCTAGAGATCGAAAGCGGGAGGGTCCAGATACGCAGTATTTT.

Only a few counts were recorded for this clonotype. The J gene is TRBJ2-2, the V gene TRBV7-9, with TRBD1 matching over 7 bases. The CDR3 extends over 15 amino acids. The germline V gene encodes CDR1 SEHNR and CDR2 FQNEAQ (reference sequence). V dropped 2 bases and J dropped 9; count of bases not matched to a gene: 9. DNA of the CDR3: TGTGCCAGCAGCTTAACGGAGACAGGGAGTCGGGAGCTGTTTTTT. The encoded protein is CASSLTETGSRELFF.

Concerning this clonotype: It may be a read error: a sequence one base away is much more abundant. V and J are TRBV14 and TRBJ2-7; D is ambiguous. Trimming left V 3 bases short and J 7 bases short, with 16 bases between. Looked up from germline, CDR1 is SGHDN and CDR2 is FVKESK. The CDR3 is 14 residues long. CDR3 coding DNA: TGTGCCAGCAGCCAGGGAAACTATCACAATGAGCAGTACTTC. The encoded protein is CASSQGNYHNEQYF.

The chain couples TRBV15 to TRBJ1-4, with a possible D match to TRBD1 (6 bases). There are 16 residues in the CDR3. Germline V gene sequence: CDR1 LNHNV, CDR2 YYDKDF (reference sequence). Trimming shortened V by 5 bases and J by 3 bases, and 16 bases separated the two germline ends. The CDR3 loop reads CATSPRPGTPNEKLFF. CDR3 sequence (DNA): TGTGCCACCAGCCCCCGCCCCGGGACACCTAATGAAAAACTGTTTTTT.

The V call is TRBV11-2, the J call TRBJ2-1, with 7 bases aligning to TRBD2. Unmatched junction bases numbered 21, after V lost 7 bases and J lost 0 bases. The length of the CDR3 is 20 residues. Germline V gene lookup returns CDR1 SGHAT and CDR2 FQNNGV. This CDR3 is CASNLLGGETRGSSYNEQFF. As DNA, the CDR3 is TGTGCCAGCAACCTTTTGGGGGGGGAGACCAGAGGGAGCTCCTACAATGAGCAGTTCTTC.

This chain uses TRBV12-3 or TRBV12-4 with TRBJ2-2; D possibly corresponds to TRBD2 (5 bases). V gave up 5 bases and J gave up 1 base, with 11 bases separating them. The CDR3 is 15 amino acids. The CDR3 DNA follows: TGTGCCAGCAGTCTTTGGAGCGGGAACACCGGGGAGCTGTTTTTT. Protein product: CASSLWSGNTGELFF.

This clonotype was seen repeatedly, ten times or more. The genes are TRBV12-3 or TRBV12-4 and TRBJ2-7, with 8 bases that match TRBD1. There are 15 residues in the CDR3. The ends lost 3 bases at V and 2 bases at J; junction bases unmatched: 6. The CDR3 loop is CASSFGRGPPYEQYF. In nucleotides, the CDR3 is TGTGCCAGCAGTTTTGGCAGGGGGCCTCCCTACGAGCAGTACTTC.

This clonotype was detected a few times. This chain connects TRBV27 to TRBJ2-2, with D perhaps assigned TRBD1 or TRBD2 (5 bases each). The CDR3 totals 16 residues. Germline CDR1 and CDR2: MNHEY and SMNVEV (reference sequence). V dropped 4 bases and J dropped 6 bases, with 18 bases sitting between them. This chain's CDR3 is CASSSWGSERSGELFF. The DNA for the CDR3 is TGTGCCAGCAGTTCGTGGGGGAGCGAGCGATCCGGGGAGCTGTTTTTT.

This clonotype was detected ten times or more. V usage is TRBV18 and J usage is TRBJ2-7, with D possibly TRBD2 on 6 matching bases. Per the germline V gene, CDR1 is KGHSH and CDR2 is LQKENI. CDR3 length: 16 amino acids. V was cut by 5 bases and J by 0 bases, with 17 bases left in between. The CDR3 region is CASSSGLMASSYEQYF. The DNA of the CDR3 is TGTGCCAGCTCATCCGGACTAATGGCGAGCTCCTACGAGCAGTACTTC.

The chain links TRBV7-9 to TRBJ2-1; 7 bases map to TRBD1. Losses at the gene ends were 7 bases for V and 6 bases for J; bases not matched to a gene: 9. The germline V gene has CDR1 SEHNR and CDR2 FQNEAQ (reference sequence). CDR3 size: 14 residues. Here the CDR3 DNA reads TGTGCCAGCATCAATCCTCAGGGGGTCAATGAGCAGTTCTTC. Protein sequence: CASINPQGVNEQFF.

This clonotype occurred a few times. The chain carries TRBV12-3 or TRBV12-4 and TRBJ1-6; no clear D gene. V lost 3 bases and J 7 bases, leaving 7 bases between the germline ends. This CDR3 contains 13 residues. CDR3 nucleotides: TGTGCCAGCAGTTTTACAGACAATTCACCCCTCCACTTT. It translates to CASSFTDNSPLHF.

For the CDR3, the DNA is TGCAGTGCTGGCCCTACCGGGACTAGGGTTTCCACAGATACGCAGTATTTT. Protein: CSAGPTGTRVSTDTQYF. This chain links TRBV20-1 with TRBJ2-3, with TRBD2 matching 8 bases. This CDR3 has 17 amino acids. Unmatched junction bases numbered 15, after V lost 5 bases and J lost 2 bases. The V gene's germline CDR1 is DFQATT and CDR2 SNEGSKA (reference sequence).